The 25 T cell receptor beta chains below were found in one sample sequenced in a study of response to subunit inactivated influenza vaccine. TCRdb reprocessed the RT-PCR reads via MiXCR and lists one record per CDR3 protein. The repertoire includes some 500,000 distinct CDR3 sequences, roughly 25% of them detected once, and 1.5% to 2% sits in the top ten. The specimen comprised CD4+ T cells sorted from PBMCs, sampled roughly 5 days after vaccination. The receptors were gathered from a man in his forties or fifties who received an inactivated influenza vaccine.

The genes are TRBV4-2 and TRBJ2-1; 8 nucleotides line up with TRBD2. Per germline, CDR1 LGHNA and CDR2 YNFKEQ. This CDR3 comprises 15 residues. The V and J ends lost 1 base and 1 base, in that order; junction bases with no gene match: 0. CDR3: CASSQASGSYNEQFF. The CDR3 bases are TGTGCCAGCAGCCAAGCTAGCGGGTCCTACAATGAGCAGTTCTTC.

This sequence joins TRBV12-3 or TRBV12-4 and TRBJ2-5, with D uncertain. V lost 3 bases, J lost 5 bases, and 10 bases lay in between. This CDR3 region has 13 residues. This CDR3 is CASSFLVVETQYF. The CDR3 nucleotides are TGTGCCAGCAGTTTCCTAGTGGTGGAGACCCAGTACTTC.

The genes are TRBV25-1 and TRBJ2-1; 12 bases are shared with TRBD2. This CDR3 has 15 residues. Trimming at V came to 8 bases and at J to 2 bases, leaving 4 bases not matched to a gene. The V gene's germline CDR1 is MGHDK and CDR2 SYGVNS. The CDR3 protein is CASGGLAGTYNEQFF. The CDR3 coding sequence is TGTGCCAGCGGTGGACTAGCGGGGACCTACAATGAGCAGTTCTTC.

The chain employs TRBV20-1 and TRBJ1-2; D might be TRBD1 (5 bases). The CDR3 runs 14 residues. Trimming cost V 1 base and J 4 bases, with 13 bases left between them. Germline V CDR1 and CDR2: DFQATT, SNEGSKA (reference sequence). This CDR3 reads CSARGRVSFYGYTF. The CDR3 bases are TGCAGTGCTAGAGGCAGGGTGTCTTTCTATGGCTACACCTTC.

The rearrangement links TRBV29-1 to TRBJ1-5, with 7 nucleotides matching TRBD1. Per the germline V gene, CDR1 is SQVTM and CDR2 is ANQGSEA. The CDR3 is made up of 13 amino acids. With V trimmed by 7 bases and J by 0 bases, 3 bases remained unmatched. CDR3 DNA: TGCAGCGGGCAGGGGGATAGCAATCAGCCCCAGCATTTT. Translation gives CSGQGDSNQPQHF.

This clonotype was observed many times. V usage is TRBV20-1 and J usage is TRBJ2-1; 9 bases are a match to TRBD2. This CDR3 region has 13 residues. V shed 5 bases, J shed 7 bases, and the junction held 6 bases outside the gene matches. Germline lookup yields CDR1 DFQATT and CDR2 SNEGSKA (reference sequence). The CDR3 loop is CSALIAGANEQFF. CDR3 coding DNA: TGCAGTGCTCTGATAGCGGGAGCTAATGAGCAGTTCTTC.

CDR3: CASRGPRSTTDTQYF. The CDR3 DNA sequence: TGTGCCAGCAGGGGCCCTAGGTCGACCACAGATACGCAGTATTTT. The rearrangement links TRBV2 to TRBJ2-3; D gene uncertain. The CDR3 covers 15 residues. In germline, CDR1 is SNHLY, CDR2 FYNNEI. Trimming removed 6 bases from V and 2 bases from J, with 15 bases in between. The full variable domain, completed using reference TRBV2 and TRBJ2-3, is EPEVTQTPSHQVTQMGQEVILRCVPISNHLYFYWYRQILGQKVEFLVSFYNNEISEKSEIFDDQFSVERPDGSNFTLKIRSTKLEDSAMYFCASRGPRSTTDTQYFGPGTRLTVL.

The chain uses TRBV23-1 and TRBJ2-1; D may correspond to TRBD1 or TRBD2 (5 bases each). TRBV23-1 is an ORF, with its function uncertain. The CDR3 contains 17 residues. The V end lost 4 bases, the J end lost 0 bases, and 16 bases lay between the germline ends. The CDR3 spells CASSLLWGPLSYNEQFF. CDR3 nucleotides: TGCGCCAGCAGTCTCTTATGGGGACCCCTCTCCTACAATGAGCAGTTCTTC.

The V call is TRBV12-3 or TRBV12-4, the J call TRBJ2-3; D might be TRBD1 or TRBD2, each matching 5 bases. Trimming left V 1 base short and J 6 bases short, with 8 bases between. The CDR3 has 13 amino acids. CDR3 region: CASSLGGLDTQYF. CDR3 nucleotides: TGTGCCAGCAGTTTAGGGGGGTTGGATACGCAGTATTTT.

Many counts were recorded for this clonotype. J is TRBJ2-1 and V is TRBV27; the D gene is possibly TRBD2 (6 bases). This CDR3 region has 13 residues. Germline lookup yields CDR1 MNHEY and CDR2 SMNVEV (reference sequence). The V and J ends lost 2 bases and 8 bases respectively, with 10 bases between them. As DNA, the CDR3 is TGTGCCAGCAGTTTAAGCGGGTTAGATGAGCAGTTCTTC. This translates into CASSLSGLDEQFF.

The chain is built from TRBV7-8 and TRBJ2-7; either TRBD1 or TRBD2 may fit D (5 bases each). This CDR3 comprises 16 residues. Germline V gives CDR1 SGHVS, CDR2 FQNEAQ. Trimming left V 4 bases short and J 4 bases short, with 20 bases between. This chain's CDR3 is CASSSEDPPRGYEQYF. As DNA, the CDR3 is TGTGCCAGCAGCTCAGAGGACCCTCCGAGGGGTTACGAGCAGTACTTC.

The chain carries TRBV12-3 or TRBV12-4 and TRBJ2-1, with TRBD1 matching 9 bases. This CDR3 has 15 amino acids. V shed 5 bases, J shed 8 bases, and the junction held 10 bases outside the gene matches. The CDR3 here is CASSLSGTGLDEQFF. CDR3 in DNA: TGTGCCAGCAGTCTAAGTGGGACAGGGCTCGATGAGCAGTTCTTC.

The V gene is TRBV27, the J gene TRBJ1-5; 9 nucleotides agree with TRBD1. Per germline, CDR1 MNHEY and CDR2 SMNVEV (reference sequence). The junction had 7 bases not matched to a gene; V was cut back by 5 bases and J by 5 bases. There are 15 residues in the CDR3. For the CDR3, the DNA is TGTGCCAGCAGTCGCTACAGGGGGCGAGATCAGCCCCAGCATTTT. Translated, it gives CASSRYRGRDQPQHF.

The chain couples TRBV6-5 to TRBJ2-2; no clear D. V lost 0 bases, J lost 8 bases, and 10 bases lay in between. The germline CDR1 and CDR2 sequences are MNHEY and SVGAGI. The CDR3 runs 14 residues. The CDR3 spells CASSYSSLWGELFF. CDR3 sequence (DNA): TGTGCCAGCAGTTACTCGAGTCTTTGGGGGGAGCTGTTTTTT.

This chain joins TRBV10-3 and TRBJ1-5, with D perhaps TRBD1 (6 bases). CDR3 size: 17 residues. Germline CDR1 is ENHRY and CDR2 is SYGVKD. V lost 3 bases and J lost 0, with 15 bases in between. CDR3 in amino acids: CAISEGYRADSNQPQHF. The CDR3 DNA reads as TGTGCCATCAGTGAAGGGTACAGGGCGGATAGCAATCAGCCCCAGCATTTT.

This clonotype occurred a few times. The V and J genes are TRBV7-6 and TRBJ2-3; D remains ambiguous. Germline CDR1 reads SGHVS; CDR2 reads FNYEAQ. V lost 6 bases and J 1 base, leaving 17 bases between the germline ends. The CDR3 contains 16 residues. As DNA, the CDR3 is TGTGCCAGCAGTCTGAATAATCGGGTTGGCACAGATACGCAGTATTTT. Its translation: CASSLNNRVGTDTQYF.

The rearrangement uses TRBV20-1 and TRBJ2-1, with 8 bases matching TRBD2. The CDR3 is 14 amino acids. CDR1 and CDR2 (germline): DFQATT, SNEGSKA (reference sequence). Trimming cost V 5 bases and J 3 bases; bases outside gene matches: 6. The CDR3 reads CSAVPGLDYNEQFF. CDR3 DNA: TGCAGTGCTGTACCGGGACTAGACTACAATGAGCAGTTCTTC.

The genes are TRBV7-3 and TRBJ2-3; TRBD1 aligns across 8 bases. CDR3 length equals 15 residues. V was clipped by 5 bases and J by 3 bases; unmatched bases: 7. From germline, CDR1 is SGHTA and CDR2 FQGTGA. DNA of the CDR3: TGTGCCAGCAGCACCCGGACAGGGATGACAGATACGCAGTATTTT. Translation: CASSTRTGMTDTQYF.

This clonotype was recorded many times. The chain has TRBV18 and TRBJ2-3; no firm D call. V was pared by 2 bases and J by 4 bases, with 4 bases between. Germline V gene data show CDR1 as KGHSH and CDR2 as LQKENI. The CDR3 is made up of 12 amino acids. Written as DNA, the CDR3 is TGTGCCAGCTCACCAGGTTCAGATACGCAGTATTTT. Translation: CASSPGSDTQYF.

This clonotype was counted only a few times. The chain combines TRBV10-3 with TRBJ1-1; D not resolved. CDR1 and CDR2 (germline): ENHRY, SYGVKD. Trimming took off 0 bases at V and 8 bases at J, with 10 bases between the two ends. The CDR3 contains 13 residues. CDR3 residues: CAISESQRVEAFF. In DNA form, the CDR3 reads TGTGCCATCAGTGAGTCCCAACGGGTAGAAGCTTTCTTT.

V is TRBV5-1 and J is TRBJ1-5, with D possibly TRBD1 on 6 matching bases. The CDR3 covers 15 residues. V was cut by 4 bases and J by 3 bases, with 14 bases left in between. From germline, CDR1 is SGHRS and CDR2 YFSETQ. CDR3 in DNA: TGCGCCAGCAGCCCCTTTGGGGGCCCCAATCAGCCCCAGCATTTT. It codes for CASSPFGGPNQPQHF.

Details on this clonotype: The junction does not match germline at one end; this may be a read error. The V call is TRBV20-1, the J call TRBJ2-2, with TRBD2 identical over 7 bases. Germline CDR1 and CDR2: DFQATT and SNEGSKA (reference sequence). The CDR3 sequence is 17 residues long. In nucleotides, the CDR3 is TGCTGTGCTAGACCGAGACGGCTAGCGGCGAACACCGGGGAGCTGTTTTTT. Its protein product is CCARPRRLAANTGELFF.

The chain uses TRBV24-1 and TRBJ2-3; 7 positions match TRBD1. The CDR3 is 14 residues long. Per the germline V gene, CDR1 is KGHDR and CDR2 is SFDVKD. The V segment lost 4 bases and the J segment 4 bases; nucleotides outside the gene matches: 4. CDR3: CATSEATGPDTQYF. DNA of the CDR3: TGTGCCACCAGTGAGGCGACAGGGCCAGATACGCAGTATTTT.

This clonotype has only a few counts. The chain joins TRBV18 to TRBJ1-5; 8 bases map to TRBD1. In germline, CDR1 is KGHSH, CDR2 LQKENI. V lost 4 bases, J lost 4 bases, and 6 bases stayed unmatched. The CDR3 contains 15 residues. CDR3 in amino acids: CASSQAGQDNQPQHF. For the CDR3, the DNA is TGTGCCAGCTCACAGGCGGGACAGGATAATCAGCCCCAGCATTTT.

The CDR3 coding sequence is TGTGCCATCAATGGCAAATTCACAGATACGCAGTATTTT. Its protein product is CAINGKFTDTQYF. This chain joins TRBV10-3 and TRBJ2-3; D unclear. This CDR3 comprises 13 residues. Germline CDR1 reads ENHRY; CDR2 reads SYGVKD. Trimming left V 7 bases short and J 2 bases short, with 10 bases between.